The text below deals with one TCR beta chain. The data originate from a study of blood T cell repertoires in COVID-19. Study summary: The United States, Italy and Spain were the sources of the acute and convalescent COVID-19 samples. From T cells, B-cell-depleted T cells, or PBMCs came the material, which was cDNA or gDNA.

Recruited during active infection, patients (from Seattle) were subsequently followed longitudinally. In the study's own analysis: Amplification from reference gene primers served as the basis for estimated nucleated cell counts. Assay: immunoSEQ multiplex PCR; the TCRdb copy retains only in-frame clones and omits some. Clonal size and the V and J genes are those of that table, whereas D and trimming came from the DNA. The sample holds 400,000 or so clones; 75% to 90% are singletons and the top ten take roughly 1.6%. Germline V gene lookup returns CDR1 SGHVS and CDR2 FNYEAQ. Trimming took 1 base from V and 3 from J, leaving 13 bases between them. The CDR3 is 15 amino acids.

The V and J genes are TRBV7-6 and TRBJ2-7; D is unclear. The clonotype originates from a woman between 40 and 55 years old with COVID-19, enrolled during active disease. The sample comprised peripheral blood. The CDR3 sequence is CASSLGRSPVYEQYF. CDR3 DNA sequence: TGTGCCAGCAGCTTAGGCAGATCCCCTGTCTACGAGCAGTACTTC.